One sample yielded the 13 T cell receptor beta chains listed below, sequenced in a study of beta chain features in type 1 diabetes. Expressed TCRB transcripts were sequenced after all isolated RNA was converted to cDNA. Using immunoSEQ multiplex PCR, the repertoire was profiled, and TCRdb retains in-frame clones only, with some absent. Of roughly 400,000 clones listed, roughly 15% are singletons. What was sequenced was naive CD4+ T cells from blood. The origin of the receptors is a woman aged 18-29 years in good health.

There are a few counts of this clone. V usage is TRBV7-9 and J usage is TRBJ1-5; D not certain. The CDR3 sequence is 15 residues long. Between the trimmed V and J ends, which lost 1 base and 7 bases, there was a span of 14 bases. Looked up from germline, CDR1 is SEHNR and CDR2 is FQNEAQ (reference sequence). CDR3: CASSLGAGSGQPQHF. The CDR3 coding sequence is TGTGCCAGCAGCTTAGGGGCGGGGTCCGGGCAGCCCCAGCATTTT.

The chain combines TRBV14 with TRBJ2-1; TRBD1 aligns across 7 bases. Unmatched junction bases numbered 7, after V lost 6 bases and J lost 8 bases. The CDR3 is 13 residues long. The germline V gene encodes CDR1 SGHDN and CDR2 FVKESK. The DNA of the CDR3 is TGTGCCAGCAGACAGACAGGGACCCATGAGCAGTTCTTC. Its translation: CASRQTGTHEQFF.

This clone was seen a few times. The V and J genes are TRBV28 and TRBJ1-5; tentatively, D is TRBD1 (5 bases). The germline V and J ends were trimmed by 1 base and 2 bases, with 9 bases remaining between them. CDR1 is MDHEN and CDR2 is SYDVKM in the germline V gene. CDR3 size: 15 residues. In DNA form, the CDR3 reads TGTGCCAGCAGTTTATCCAGGGCCCGCAATCAGCCCCAGCATTTT. It encodes CASSLSRARNQPQHF.

This clone turned up a few times. This chain uses TRBV5-1 with TRBJ2-6, with D unclear. The CDR3 covers 16 residues. The V end lost 5 bases, the J end lost 0 bases, and 12 bases lay between the germline ends. Germline V lookup: CDR1 SGHRS, CDR2 YFSETQ. The CDR3 DNA follows: TGCGCCAGCAGTGGCGGCTTATCCTCTGGGGCCAACGTCCTGACTTTC. Its translation is CASSGGLSSGANVLTF.

The rearrangement uses TRBV2 and TRBJ1-2, with a tentative D call TRBD1 (5 bases). Trimming cost V 5 bases and J 4 bases, with 14 bases left between them. CDR1 is SNHLY and CDR2 is FYNNEI in the germline V gene. The CDR3 is 14 amino acids. The CDR3 region is CASSYTGTSYGYTF. The CDR3 DNA is TGTGCCAGCAGTTACACAGGTACAAGCTATGGCTACACCTTC.

This chain joins TRBV5-1 and TRBJ1-1; D remains unclear. The germline CDR1 and CDR2 sequences are SGHRS and YFSETQ. V lost 7 bases to trimming and J lost 4 bases, with 20 bases between them. The CDR3 loop spans 15 amino acids. CDR3 DNA: TGCGCCAGCCGGAGACCGGACTACCAAGTCACTGAAGCTTTCTTT. This translates into CASRRPDYQVTEAFF.

V usage is TRBV5-6 and J usage is TRBJ2-1; D might be TRBD2 (7 bases). Between the trimmed V and J ends, which lost 4 bases and 10 bases, there was a span of 24 bases. The germline V gene encodes CDR1 SGHDT and CDR2 YYEEEE. The length of the CDR3 is 16 residues. CDR3 bases: TGTGCCAGCAGCCCCCCCGCGGGAGTGATTAGGGGGGAGCAGTTCTTC. It specifies CASSPPAGVIRGEQFF. The full variable domain, in which reference TRBV5-6 and TRBJ2-1 provide the parts outside the CDR3, is DAGVTQSPTHLIKTRGQQVTLRCSPKSGHDTVSWYQQALGQGPQFIFQYYEEEERQRGNFPDRFSGHQFPNYSSELNVNALLLGDSALYLCASSPPAGVIRGEQFFGPGTRLTVL.

The J gene is TRBJ1-1, the V gene TRBV29-1; D not resolved. Looked up from germline, CDR1 is SQVTM and CDR2 is ANQGSEA. This CDR3 is 14 amino acids long. Trimming pared 6 bases from V and 5 bases from J, leaving 19 bases between. CDR3 sequence reads: CSVEAGLKGTEAFF. The CDR3 bases are TGCAGCGTCGAGGCGGGCCTCAAGGGAACTGAAGCTTTCTTT.

This clone was observed a handful of times. Here the CDR3 DNA reads TGCAGCGTTGGAGGAGGGTACGGTACTGAGCAGTTCTTC. This translates into CSVGGGYGTEQFF. The J gene is TRBJ2-1, the V gene TRBV29-1; tentative D call: TRBD2 (6 bases). The CDR3 is 13 residues long. Germline values: CDR1 SQVTM, CDR2 ANQGSEA. V gave up 4 bases and J gave up 9 bases, with 16 bases separating them.

This chain connects TRBV29-1 to TRBJ2-1, with TRBD2 matching 10 bases. Trimming took 4 bases from V and 1 from J; bases not matched to a gene: 7. This CDR3 spans 16 amino acids. CDR1 SQVTM and CDR2 ANQGSEA come from the germline V gene. The CDR3 nucleotides read TGCAGCGTTGCCAGCGGGAGGGCCAATTCCTACAATGAGCAGTTCTTC. Residues: CSVASGRANSYNEQFF.

V usage is TRBV7-2 and J usage is TRBJ2-5, with 7 positions matching TRBD2. The DNA end lines up better with TRBJ2-7; the J call may be wrong. Germline values: CDR1 SGHTA, CDR2 FQGNSA. This CDR3 comprises 16 residues. The CDR3 loop is CASSLDWTRRGYEQYF. CDR3 DNA: TGTGCCAGCAGCCTAGACTGGACTAGAAGGGGCTACGAGCAGTACTTC.

This clone was picked up a small number of times. The chain combines TRBV2 with TRBJ2-5; no clear D gene. Between the trimmed V and J ends, which lost 6 bases and 1 base, there was a span of 12 bases. This CDR3 contains 14 residues. The germline CDR1 and CDR2 sequences are SNHLY and FYNNEI. The CDR3 region has the DNA TGTGCCAGCAGAAGTGGCTCCCTCCAAGAGACCCAGTACTTC. Residues: CASRSGSLQETQYF.

The chain couples TRBV9 to TRBJ2-7, with TRBD2 as a possible D gene (6 bases). Germline V gives CDR1 SGDLS, CDR2 YYNGEE. This CDR3 contains 14 residues. V dropped 3 bases and J dropped 3 bases, with 13 bases sitting between them. The CDR3 here is CASSALGTVYEQYF. The CDR3 nucleotides are TGTGCCAGCAGCGCCCTCGGGACTGTCTACGAGCAGTACTTC.